This T cell receptor (beta chain) was documented in a study (dated by TCRdb to between 2014 and 2017). A note on the overall study: The study tested whether tumor-infiltrating Tregs in breast cancer are recruited from blood Tregs or converted in situ from other CD4+ T cell subsets.

Full-length TCR variable regions were amplified by 5' RACE PCR with constant-region reverse primers, followed by semi-nested PCR with Nested Universal Primer A. Using the ReliaPrep RNA Cell Miniprep System, total RNA was extracted, and the SMARTer RACE 5'/3' Kit was then used to reverse transcribe the RNA into 5'RACE-ready cDNA. Full-length TCR alpha and beta libraries were barcoded with multiplex adaptors and sequenced on an Illumina MiSeq. On the authors' methods: Sequencing data were pooled across the five patients for each of nine subset-tissue groups and compared by unsupervised clustering of TCR gene usage. The Morisita-Horn index was used to calculate repertoire similarity, with shared sequences weighted according to their contribution to each repertoire. TCRdb's own reprocessing of the public reads used fastp at Q25 and MiXCR and kept productive beta chains. All rows with the same CDR3 protein become a single entry with the most common DNA and genes. Here the V and J calls rest on TCRdb's processing, not on the authors' analysis. This sample comprises some 62,000 distinct CDR3 sequences, 25% to 35% of them detected only once. Of the sample, about 2.5% is held by the ten largest clones.

What the study reported, not specific to this receptor: Validation in the larger cohort was restricted to a single TCR beta V-J rearrangement rather than whole repertoires. The TCR alpha and beta sequences of tumor-infiltrating Tregs showed the greatest overlap with tumor naive CD4+ T cells, followed by blood naive CD4+ T cells. In terms of TCR gene usage, tumor memory CD4+ T cells clustered together with blood and lymph node memory CD4+ cells, as well as with lymph node naive CD4+ cells.

The germline V gene encodes CDR1 SGHRS and CDR2 YFSETQ. Spanning cysteine to phenylalanine, the CDR3 consists of 13 amino acids. The DNA shown is the 39-base CDR3, in frame from base 1. V loses 4 bases of germline sequence and J loses 3 bases, and the interval between the two ends is 10 bases. Of note for this clonotype: No antigen is known for it. Per-base quality was not reported, and no clone a single base away is much larger than it.

Naive CD4+ T cells were purified with the Miltenyi Naive CD4+ T Cell Isolation kit, with Tregs depleted using CD25 microbeads. Tregs, naive and memory CD4+ T cells from tumor, blood and ipsilateral draining lymph nodes of roughly 5 breast cancer patients underwent full-length TCR alpha and beta sequencing. Tumor tissue, along with lymph nodes from ipsilateral axillary dissection, was perfused with PBS, minced, and then digested using collagenase I and hyaluronidase. A purity exceeding 90% was confirmed by FACS for the sorted cell populations. This sequence uses TRBV5-1 and TRBJ1-2; TRBD1 could be the D gene, as 6 bases match. Material for sequencing was tumor-infiltrating naive CD4+ T cells sorted from the breast tumor. The sample's cell subset or site label is to be understood as: naive CD4+ T cells, CD4+CD45RA+CD25-. The sequence came from a female donor with breast cancer. The DNA sequence is as follows: TGCGCCAGCAGCACGGACAGACACTATGGCTACACCTTC. Its protein reads: CASSTDRHYGYTF.